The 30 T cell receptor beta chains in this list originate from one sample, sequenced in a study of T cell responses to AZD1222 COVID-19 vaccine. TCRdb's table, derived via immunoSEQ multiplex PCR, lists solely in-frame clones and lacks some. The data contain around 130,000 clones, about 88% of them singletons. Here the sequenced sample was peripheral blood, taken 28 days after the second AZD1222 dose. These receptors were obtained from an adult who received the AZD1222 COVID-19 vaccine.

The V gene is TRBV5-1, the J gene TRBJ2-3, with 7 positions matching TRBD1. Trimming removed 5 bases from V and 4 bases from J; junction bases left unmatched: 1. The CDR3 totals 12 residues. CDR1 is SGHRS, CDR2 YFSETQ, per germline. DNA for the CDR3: TGCGCCAGCAGAGGGGGCGCAGATACGCAGTATTTT. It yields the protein CASRGGADTQYF.

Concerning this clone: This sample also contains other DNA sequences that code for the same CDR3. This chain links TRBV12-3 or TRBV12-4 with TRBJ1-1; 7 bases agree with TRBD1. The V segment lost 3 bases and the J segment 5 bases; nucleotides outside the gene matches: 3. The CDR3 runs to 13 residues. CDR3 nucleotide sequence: TGTGCCAGCAGTTTGGCAGGGGGGACTGAAGCTTTCTTT. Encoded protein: CASSLAGGTEAFF.

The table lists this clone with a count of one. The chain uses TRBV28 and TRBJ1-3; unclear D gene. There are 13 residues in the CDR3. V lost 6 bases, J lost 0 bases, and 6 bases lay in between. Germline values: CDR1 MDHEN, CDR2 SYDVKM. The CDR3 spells CASRQISGNTIYF. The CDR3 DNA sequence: TGTGCCAGCAGACAAATCTCTGGAAACACCATATATTTT.

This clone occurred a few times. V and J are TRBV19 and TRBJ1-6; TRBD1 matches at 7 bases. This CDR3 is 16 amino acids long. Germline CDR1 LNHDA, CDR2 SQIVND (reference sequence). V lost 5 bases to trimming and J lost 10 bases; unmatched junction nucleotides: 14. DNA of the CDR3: TGTGCCAGTAGTCTCCAGGGGGGACCCGGGGGCTCACCCCTCCACTTT. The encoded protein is CASSLQGGPGGSPLHF.

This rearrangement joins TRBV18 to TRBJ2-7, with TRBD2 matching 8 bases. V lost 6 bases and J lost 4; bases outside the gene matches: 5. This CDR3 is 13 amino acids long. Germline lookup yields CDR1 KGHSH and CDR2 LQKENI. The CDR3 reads CASSTTGGYEQYF. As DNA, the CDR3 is TGTGCCAGCTCGACAACGGGGGGGTACGAGCAGTACTTC.

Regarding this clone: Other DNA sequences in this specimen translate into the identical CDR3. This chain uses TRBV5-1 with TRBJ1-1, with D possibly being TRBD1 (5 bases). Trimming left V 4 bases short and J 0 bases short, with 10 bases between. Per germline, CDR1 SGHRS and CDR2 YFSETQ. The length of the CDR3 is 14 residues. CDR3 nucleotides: TGCGCCAGCAGCCCCGGACATCTGAACACTGAAGCTTTCTTT. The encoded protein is CASSPGHLNTEAFF.

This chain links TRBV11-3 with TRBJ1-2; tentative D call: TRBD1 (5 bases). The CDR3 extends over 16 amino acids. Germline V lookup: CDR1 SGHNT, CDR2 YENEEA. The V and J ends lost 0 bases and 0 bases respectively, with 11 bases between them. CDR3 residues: CASSLERRGANYGYTF. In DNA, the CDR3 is TGTGCCAGCAGCTTAGAACGGAGAGGGGCTAACTATGGCTACACCTTC.

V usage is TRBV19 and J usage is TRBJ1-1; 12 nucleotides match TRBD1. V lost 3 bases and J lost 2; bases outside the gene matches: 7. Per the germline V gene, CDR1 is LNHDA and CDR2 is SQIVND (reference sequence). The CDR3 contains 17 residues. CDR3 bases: TGTGCCAGTAGTATTACCGGGACAGGGGGCTTAAACACTGAAGCTTTCTTT. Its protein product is CASSITGTGGLNTEAFF.

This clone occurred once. CDR3: CASSPGGDNSPLHF. CDR3 in DNA: TGCGCCAGCAGCCCAGGAGGGGATAATTCACCCCTCCACTTT. The rearrangement links TRBV4-1 to TRBJ1-6, with TRBD1 as a possible D gene (5 bases). The ends were cut back, 4 bases at V and 5 bases at J, with 9 bases in the middle. This CDR3 is 14 amino acids long. Germline CDR1 is MGHRA and CDR2 is YSYEKL.

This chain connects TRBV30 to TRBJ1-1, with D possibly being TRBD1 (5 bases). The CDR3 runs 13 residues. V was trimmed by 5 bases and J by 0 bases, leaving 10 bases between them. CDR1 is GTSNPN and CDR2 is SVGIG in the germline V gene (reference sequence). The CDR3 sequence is CAWVGRMNTEAFF. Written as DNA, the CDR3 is TGTGCCTGGGTGGGACGGATGAACACTGAAGCTTTCTTT.

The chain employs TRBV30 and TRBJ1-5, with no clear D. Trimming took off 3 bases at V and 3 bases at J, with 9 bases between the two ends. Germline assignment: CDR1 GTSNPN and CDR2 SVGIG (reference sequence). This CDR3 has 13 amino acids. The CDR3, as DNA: TGTGCCTGGAGCCCTCACCTCAATCAGCCCCAGCATTTT. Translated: CAWSPHLNQPQHF.

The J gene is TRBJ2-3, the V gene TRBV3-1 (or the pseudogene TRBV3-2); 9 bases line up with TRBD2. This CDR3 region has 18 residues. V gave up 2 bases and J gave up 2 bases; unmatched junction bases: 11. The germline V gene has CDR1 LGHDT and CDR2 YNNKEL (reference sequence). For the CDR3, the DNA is TGTGCCAGCAGCCAACAAAAAATAGCGGGGGCCTACACAGATACGCAGTATTTT. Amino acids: CASSQQKIAGAYTDTQYF.

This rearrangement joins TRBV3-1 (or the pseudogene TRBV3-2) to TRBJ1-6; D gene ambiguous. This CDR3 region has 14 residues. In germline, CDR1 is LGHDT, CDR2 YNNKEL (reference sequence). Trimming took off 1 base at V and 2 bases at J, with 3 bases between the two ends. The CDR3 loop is CASSQGAYNSPLHF. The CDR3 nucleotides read TGTGCCAGCAGCCAAGGGGCCTATAATTCACCCCTCCACTTT.

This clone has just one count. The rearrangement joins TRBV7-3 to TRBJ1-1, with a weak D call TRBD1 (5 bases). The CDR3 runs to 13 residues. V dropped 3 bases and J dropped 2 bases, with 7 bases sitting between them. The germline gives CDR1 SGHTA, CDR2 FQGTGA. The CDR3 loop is CASSFGGNTEAFF. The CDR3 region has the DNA TGTGCCAGCAGCTTCGGGGGAAACACTGAAGCTTTCTTT.

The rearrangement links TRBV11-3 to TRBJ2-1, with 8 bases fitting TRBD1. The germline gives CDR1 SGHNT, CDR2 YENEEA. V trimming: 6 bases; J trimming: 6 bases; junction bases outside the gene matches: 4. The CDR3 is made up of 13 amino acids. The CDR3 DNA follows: TGTGCCAGCAGTAGTGACAGGGGCAATGAGCAGTTCTTC. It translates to CASSSDRGNEQFF.

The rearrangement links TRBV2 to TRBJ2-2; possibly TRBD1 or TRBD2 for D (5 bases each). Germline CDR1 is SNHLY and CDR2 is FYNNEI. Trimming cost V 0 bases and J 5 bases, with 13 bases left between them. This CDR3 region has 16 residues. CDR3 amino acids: CASSEAGSSGTGELFF. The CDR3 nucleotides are TGTGCCAGCAGTGAAGCGGGGAGCTCAGGGACCGGGGAGCTGTTTTTT.

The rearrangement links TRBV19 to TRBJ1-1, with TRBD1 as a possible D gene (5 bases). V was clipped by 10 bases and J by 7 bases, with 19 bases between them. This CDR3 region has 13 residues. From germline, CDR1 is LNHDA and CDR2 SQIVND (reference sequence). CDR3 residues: CATSPLGANEAFF. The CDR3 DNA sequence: TGTGCCACCTCCCCTCTAGGGGCAAATGAAGCTTTCTTT.

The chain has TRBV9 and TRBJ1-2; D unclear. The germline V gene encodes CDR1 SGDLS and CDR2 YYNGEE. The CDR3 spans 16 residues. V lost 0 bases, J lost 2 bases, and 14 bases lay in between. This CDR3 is CASSVGSQTINYGYTF. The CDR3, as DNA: TGTGCCAGCAGCGTAGGTAGTCAGACTATCAACTATGGCTACACCTTC.

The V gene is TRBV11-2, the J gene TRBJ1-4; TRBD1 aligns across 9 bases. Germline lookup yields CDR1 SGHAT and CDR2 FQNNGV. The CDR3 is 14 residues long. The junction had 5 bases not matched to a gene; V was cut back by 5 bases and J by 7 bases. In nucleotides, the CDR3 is TGTGCCAGCAGCCACGGGACAGGGTTTGAAAAACTGTTTTTT. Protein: CASSHGTGFEKLFF.

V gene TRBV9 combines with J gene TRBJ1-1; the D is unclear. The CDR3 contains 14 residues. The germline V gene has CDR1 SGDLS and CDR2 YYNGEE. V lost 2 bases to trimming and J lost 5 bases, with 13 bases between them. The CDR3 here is CASSVLGGGTEAFF. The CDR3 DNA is TGTGCCAGCAGCGTGCTGGGAGGAGGTACTGAAGCTTTCTTT.

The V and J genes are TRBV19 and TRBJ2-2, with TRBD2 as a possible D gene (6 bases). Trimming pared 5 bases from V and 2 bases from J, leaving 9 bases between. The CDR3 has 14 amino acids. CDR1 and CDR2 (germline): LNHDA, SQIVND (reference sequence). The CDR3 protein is CASSELANTGELFF. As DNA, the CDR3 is TGTGCCAGTAGTGAACTAGCTAACACCGGGGAGCTGTTTTTT.

The CDR3 DNA follows: TGTGCCAGCAGCTTTGGGGTTCCCACTGAAGCTTTCTTT. Residues: CASSFGVPTEAFF. V and J are TRBV5-5 and TRBJ1-1; D ambiguous. Germline loops: CDR1 SGHKS, CDR2 YYEKEE (reference sequence). With 2 bases removed from V and 4 bases from J, the gap between germline ends came to 9 bases. The CDR3 sequence is 13 residues long.

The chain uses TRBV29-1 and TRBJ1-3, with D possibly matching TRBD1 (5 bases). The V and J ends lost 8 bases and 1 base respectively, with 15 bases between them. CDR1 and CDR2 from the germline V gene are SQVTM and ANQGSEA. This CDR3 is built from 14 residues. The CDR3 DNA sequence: TGCAGCTTCCGGGACGCGGAGTCTGGAAACACCATATATTTT. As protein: CSFRDAESGNTIYF.

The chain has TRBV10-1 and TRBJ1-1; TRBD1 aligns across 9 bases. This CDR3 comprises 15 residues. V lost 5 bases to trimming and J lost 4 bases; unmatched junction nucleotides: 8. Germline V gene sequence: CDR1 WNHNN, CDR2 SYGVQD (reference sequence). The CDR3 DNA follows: TGCGCCAGCAGTAGGGACAGGGAAGAGGGCACTGAAGCTTTCTTT. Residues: CASSRDREEGTEAFF.

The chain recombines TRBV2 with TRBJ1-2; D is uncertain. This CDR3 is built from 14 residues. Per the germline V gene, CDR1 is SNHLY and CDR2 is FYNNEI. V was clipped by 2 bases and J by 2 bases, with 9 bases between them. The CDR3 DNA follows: TGTGCCAGCAGTGAAAGGACGGGCAACTATGGCTACACCTTC. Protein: CASSERTGNYGYTF.

The CDR3 here is CASMRRESVSETQYF. DNA for the CDR3: TGTGCCAGCATGAGACGGGAGTCGGTTTCAGAGACCCAGTACTTC. The J gene is TRBJ2-5, the V gene TRBV16, with a possible D match to TRBD2 (6 bases). The ends were cut back, 7 bases at V and 4 bases at J, with 19 bases in the middle. The germline V gene encodes CDR1 KGHSY and CDR2 FQNENV. The CDR3 has 15 residues.

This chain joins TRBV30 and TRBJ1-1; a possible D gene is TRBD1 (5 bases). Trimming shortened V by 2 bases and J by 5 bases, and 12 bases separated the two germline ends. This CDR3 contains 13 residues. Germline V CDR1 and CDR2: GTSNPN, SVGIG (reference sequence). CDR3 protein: CAWSPRAGTEAFF. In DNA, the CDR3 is TGTGCCTGGAGTCCCAGGGCCGGGACTGAAGCTTTCTTT.

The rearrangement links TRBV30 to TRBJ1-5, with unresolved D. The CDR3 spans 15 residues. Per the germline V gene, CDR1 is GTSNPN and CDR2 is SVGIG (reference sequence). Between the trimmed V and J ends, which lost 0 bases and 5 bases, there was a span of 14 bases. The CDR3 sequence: CAWSVRQSGHQPQHF. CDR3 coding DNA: TGTGCCTGGAGTGTACGGCAATCCGGGCATCAGCCCCAGCATTTT.

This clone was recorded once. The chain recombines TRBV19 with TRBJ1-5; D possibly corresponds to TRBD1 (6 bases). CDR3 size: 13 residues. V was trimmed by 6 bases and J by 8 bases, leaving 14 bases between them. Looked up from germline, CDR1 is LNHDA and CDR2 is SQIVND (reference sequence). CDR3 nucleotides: TGTGCCAGTAGAACAGGGCCGTGGGAGCCCCAGCATTTT. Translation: CASRTGPWEPQHF.

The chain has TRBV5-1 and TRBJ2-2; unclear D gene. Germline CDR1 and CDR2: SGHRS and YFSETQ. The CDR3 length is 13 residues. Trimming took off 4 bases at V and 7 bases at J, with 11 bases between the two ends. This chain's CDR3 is CASSQDLVGELFF. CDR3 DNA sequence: TGCGCCAGCAGCCAGGACCTTGTCGGGGAGCTGTTTTTT. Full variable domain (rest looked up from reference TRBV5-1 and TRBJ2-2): KAGVTQTPRYLIKTRGQQVTLSCSPISGHRSVSWYQQTPGQGLQFLFEYFSETQRNKGNFPGRFSGRQFSNSRSEMNVSTLELGDSALYLCASSQDLVGELFFGEGSRLTVL.